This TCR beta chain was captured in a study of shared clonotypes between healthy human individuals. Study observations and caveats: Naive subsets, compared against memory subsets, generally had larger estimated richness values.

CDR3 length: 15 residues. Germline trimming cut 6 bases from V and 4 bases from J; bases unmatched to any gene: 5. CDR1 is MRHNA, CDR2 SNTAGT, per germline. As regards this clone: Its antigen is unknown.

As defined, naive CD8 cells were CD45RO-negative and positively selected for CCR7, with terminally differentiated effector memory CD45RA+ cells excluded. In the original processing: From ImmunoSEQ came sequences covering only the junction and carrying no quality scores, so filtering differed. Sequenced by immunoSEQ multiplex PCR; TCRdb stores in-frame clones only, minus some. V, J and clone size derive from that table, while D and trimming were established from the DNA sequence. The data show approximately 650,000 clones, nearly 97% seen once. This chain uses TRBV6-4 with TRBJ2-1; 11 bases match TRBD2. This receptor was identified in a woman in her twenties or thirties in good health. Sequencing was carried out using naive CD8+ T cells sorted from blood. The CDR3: CASSKLAGAYNEQFF. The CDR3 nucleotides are TGTGCCAGCAGCAAACTAGCGGGAGCATACAATGAGCAGTTCTTC.